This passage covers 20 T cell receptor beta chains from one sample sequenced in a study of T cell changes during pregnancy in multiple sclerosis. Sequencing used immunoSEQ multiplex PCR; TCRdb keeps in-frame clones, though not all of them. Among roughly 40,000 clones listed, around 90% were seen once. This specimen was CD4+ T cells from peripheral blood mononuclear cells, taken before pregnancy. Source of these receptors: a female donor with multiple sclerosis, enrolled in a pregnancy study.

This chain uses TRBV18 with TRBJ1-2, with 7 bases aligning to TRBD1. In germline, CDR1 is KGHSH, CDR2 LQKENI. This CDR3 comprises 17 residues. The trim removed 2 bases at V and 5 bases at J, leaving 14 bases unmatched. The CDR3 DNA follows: TGTGCCAGCTCACCAGCCACCGGAGGACAGGACTATTATGGCTACACCTTC. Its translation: CASSPATGGQDYYGYTF. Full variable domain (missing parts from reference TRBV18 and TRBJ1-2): NAGVMQNPRHLVRRRGQEARLRCSPMKGHSHVYWYRQLPEEGLKFMVYLQKENIIDESGMPKERFSAEFPKEGPSILRIQQVVRGDSAAYFCASSPATGGQDYYGYTFGSGTRLTVV.

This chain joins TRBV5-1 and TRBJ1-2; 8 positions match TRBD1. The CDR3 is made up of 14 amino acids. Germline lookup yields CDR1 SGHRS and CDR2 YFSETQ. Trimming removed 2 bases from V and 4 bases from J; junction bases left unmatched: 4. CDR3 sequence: CASSFSGQGYGYTF. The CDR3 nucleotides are TGCGCCAGCAGCTTTAGCGGACAGGGCTATGGCTACACCTTC.

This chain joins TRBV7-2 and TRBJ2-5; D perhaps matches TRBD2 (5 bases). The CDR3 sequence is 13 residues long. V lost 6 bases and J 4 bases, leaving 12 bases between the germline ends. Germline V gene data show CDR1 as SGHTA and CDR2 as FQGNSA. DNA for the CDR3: TGTGCCAGCAGACTAAGCGGAGGAGAGACCCAGTACTTC. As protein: CASRLSGGETQYF.

Written as DNA, the CDR3 is TGTGCCAGCAGACCCACAGGGTCGAGTGGCACTGAAGCTTTCTTT. Its translation: CASRPTGSSGTEAFF. This rearrangement joins TRBV28 to TRBJ1-1; weak D call: TRBD1 (6 bases). This CDR3 region has 15 residues. The V gene's germline CDR1 is MDHEN and CDR2 SYDVKM. Trimming removed 6 bases at V and 4 bases at J, with 18 bases between.

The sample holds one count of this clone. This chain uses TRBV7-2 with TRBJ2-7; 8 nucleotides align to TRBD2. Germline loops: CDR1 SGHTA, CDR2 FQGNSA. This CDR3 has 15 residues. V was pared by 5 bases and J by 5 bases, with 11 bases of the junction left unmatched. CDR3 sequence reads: CASSPGGSMSHEQYF. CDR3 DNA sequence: TGTGCCAGCAGCCCGGGGGGGTCAATGTCCCACGAGCAGTACTTC.

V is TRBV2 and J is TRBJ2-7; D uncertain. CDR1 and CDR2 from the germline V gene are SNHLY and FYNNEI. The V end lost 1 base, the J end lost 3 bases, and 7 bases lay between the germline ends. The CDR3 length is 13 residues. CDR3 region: CASSEVSFYEQYF. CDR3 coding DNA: TGTGCCAGCAGTGAAGTGTCTTTCTACGAGCAGTACTTC. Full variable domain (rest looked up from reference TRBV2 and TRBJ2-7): EPEVTQTPSHQVTQMGQEVILRCVPISNHLYFYWYRQILGQKVEFLVSFYNNEISEKSEIFDDQFSVERPDGSNFTLKIRSTKLEDSAMYFCASSEVSFYEQYFGPGTRLTVT.

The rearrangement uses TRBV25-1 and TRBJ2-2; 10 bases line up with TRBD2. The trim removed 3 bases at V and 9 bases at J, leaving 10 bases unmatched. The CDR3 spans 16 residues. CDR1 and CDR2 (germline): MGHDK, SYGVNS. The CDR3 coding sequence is TGTGCCAGCAGTGAGTTTCGACTAGCGGGTCTAAGGGAGCTGTTTTTT. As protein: CASSEFRLAGLRELFF.

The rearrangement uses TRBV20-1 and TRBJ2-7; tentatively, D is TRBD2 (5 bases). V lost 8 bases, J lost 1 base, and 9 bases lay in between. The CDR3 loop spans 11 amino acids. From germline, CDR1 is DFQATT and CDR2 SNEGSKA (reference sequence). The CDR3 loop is CSTKRSYEQYF. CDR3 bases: TGCAGTACCAAGCGGTCCTACGAGCAGTACTTC.

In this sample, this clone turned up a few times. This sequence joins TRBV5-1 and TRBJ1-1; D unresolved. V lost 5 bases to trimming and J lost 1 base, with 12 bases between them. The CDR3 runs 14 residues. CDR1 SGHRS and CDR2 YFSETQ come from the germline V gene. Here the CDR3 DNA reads TGCGCCAGCAGATACCCGGGATCGAACACTGAAGCTTTCTTT. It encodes CASRYPGSNTEAFF. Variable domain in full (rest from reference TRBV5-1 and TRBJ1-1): KAGVTQTPRYLIKTRGQQVTLSCSPISGHRSVSWYQQTPGQGLQFLFEYFSETQRNKGNFPGRFSGRQFSNSRSEMNVSTLELGDSALYLCASRYPGSNTEAFFGQGTRLTVV.

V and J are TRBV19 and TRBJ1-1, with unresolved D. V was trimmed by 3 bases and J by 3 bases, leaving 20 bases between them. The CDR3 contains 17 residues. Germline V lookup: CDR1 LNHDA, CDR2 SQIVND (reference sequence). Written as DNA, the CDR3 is TGTGCCAGTAGTATCCCGGGAGGTGGGAATCAGGACACTGAAGCTTTCTTT. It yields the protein CASSIPGGGNQDTEAFF.

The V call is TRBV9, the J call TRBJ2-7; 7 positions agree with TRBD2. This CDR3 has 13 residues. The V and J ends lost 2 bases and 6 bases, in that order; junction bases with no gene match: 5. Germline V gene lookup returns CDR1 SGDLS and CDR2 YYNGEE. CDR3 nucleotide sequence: TGTGCCAGCAGCGTCCGGGACTACGGCGAGCAGTACTTC. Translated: CASSVRDYGEQYF.

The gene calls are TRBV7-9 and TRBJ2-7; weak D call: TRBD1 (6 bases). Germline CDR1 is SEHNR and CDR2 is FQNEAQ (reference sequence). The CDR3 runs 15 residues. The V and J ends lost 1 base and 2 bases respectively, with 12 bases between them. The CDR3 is CASSLGSGHAYEQYF. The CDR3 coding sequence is TGTGCCAGCAGCTTAGGGTCGGGACACGCCTACGAGCAGTACTTC.

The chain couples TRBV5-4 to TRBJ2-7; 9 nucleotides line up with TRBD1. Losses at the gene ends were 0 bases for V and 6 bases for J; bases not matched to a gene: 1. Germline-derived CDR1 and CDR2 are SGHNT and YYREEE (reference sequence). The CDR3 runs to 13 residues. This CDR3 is CASSLGTGAEQYF. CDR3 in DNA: TGTGCCAGCAGCTTGGGGACAGGGGCCGAGCAGTACTTC.

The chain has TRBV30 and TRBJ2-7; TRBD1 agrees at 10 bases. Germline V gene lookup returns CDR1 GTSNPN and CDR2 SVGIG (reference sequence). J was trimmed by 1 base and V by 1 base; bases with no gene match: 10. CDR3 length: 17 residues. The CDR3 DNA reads TGTGCCTGGAGTGGGTTTATTCGGGACAGGGGATCCTACGAGCAGTACTTC. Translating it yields CAWSGFIRDRGSYEQYF.

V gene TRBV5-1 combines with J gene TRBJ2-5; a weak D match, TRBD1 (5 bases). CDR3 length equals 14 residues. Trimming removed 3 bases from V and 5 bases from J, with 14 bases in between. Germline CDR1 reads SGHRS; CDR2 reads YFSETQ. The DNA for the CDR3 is TGCGCCAGCAGCTGGGCAGGGCCGGACGAGACCCAGTACTTC. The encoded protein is CASSWAGPDETQYF.

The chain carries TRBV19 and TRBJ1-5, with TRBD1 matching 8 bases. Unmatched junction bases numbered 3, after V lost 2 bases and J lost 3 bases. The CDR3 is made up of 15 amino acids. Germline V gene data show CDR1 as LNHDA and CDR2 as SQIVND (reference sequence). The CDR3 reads CASSIRGQANQPQHF. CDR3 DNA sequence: TGTGCCAGTAGTATAAGGGGACAGGCCAATCAGCCCCAGCATTTT.

The CDR3 here is CASSLPDYWVGGYTF. The CDR3, as DNA: TGTGCCAGCAGCTTACCCGACTACTGGGTGGGTGGCTACACCTTC. The J gene is TRBJ1-2, the V gene TRBV7-2; D is unresolved. This CDR3 is 15 amino acids long. The ends were cut back, 2 bases at V and 7 bases at J, with 17 bases in the middle. The V gene's germline CDR1 is SGHTA and CDR2 FQGNSA.

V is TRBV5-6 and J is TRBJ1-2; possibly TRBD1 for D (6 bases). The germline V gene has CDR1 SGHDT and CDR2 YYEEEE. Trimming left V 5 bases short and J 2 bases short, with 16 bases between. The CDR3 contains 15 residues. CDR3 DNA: TGTGCCAGCAGTTATGGACAGTGGAAAAACTATGGCTACACCTTC. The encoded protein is CASSYGQWKNYGYTF.

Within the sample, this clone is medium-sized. CDR3 residues: CASSLRGGDEQYF. CDR3 sequence (DNA): TGTGCCAGCAGCTTACGGGGAGGAGACGAGCAGTACTTC. The J gene is TRBJ2-7, the V gene TRBV7-2; a weak D match, TRBD2 (6 bases). Germline V gives CDR1 SGHTA, CDR2 FQGNSA. CDR3 length equals 13 residues. The V end was cut by 2 bases, the J end by 5 bases, with 10 bases between.

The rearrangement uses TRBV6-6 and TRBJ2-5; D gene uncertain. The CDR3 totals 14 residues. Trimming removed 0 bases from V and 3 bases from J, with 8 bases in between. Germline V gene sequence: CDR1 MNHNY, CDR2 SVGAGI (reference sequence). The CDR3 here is CASSYSAGKETQYF. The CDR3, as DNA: TGTGCCAGCAGTTACTCCGCAGGCAAAGAGACCCAGTACTTC.